This TCR beta chain was recorded in a study of pediatric ulcerative colitis. Study results and limitations: Blood-rectal clonal overlap within each person was significantly higher in ulcerative colitis patients than controls.

V was cut by 5 bases and J by 11 bases, with 21 bases left in between. This CDR3 region has 14 residues. Per the germline V gene, CDR1 is SEHNR and CDR2 is FQNEAQ (reference sequence). Sequencing used immunoSEQ multiplex PCR; TCRdb keeps in-frame clones, though not all of them. This sample has 15,000 to 20,000 clones, with roughly 74% found just once. During colonoscopy, one to two rectal pinch biopsies were collected. With regard to this clone: Its target is unknown.

The material sequenced was gut tissue. The TCR sequence derives from a girl aged 10 to 17 with moderate ulcerative colitis. The chain is built from TRBV7-9 and TRBJ1-1; no reliable D call. CDR3 loop: CASSLDRGADRAFF. The CDR3, as DNA: TGTGCCAGCAGCCTAGACCGTGGCGCCGATCGGGCTTTCTTT.